A single sample is the source of the 11 T cell receptor beta chains below, sequenced in a study of cytomegalovirus exposure and HLA in healthy donors. Only in-frame clones appear in the TCRdb table, and some are missing; sequencing was by immunoSEQ multiplex PCR. This table holds 110,000 or so clones, roughly 86% found once. Sequencing input: PBMCs. Receptors were obtained from a man between 18 and 35 years old in good health and CMV-seronegative.

This clone was seen more than once but under ten times. The V call is TRBV30, the J call TRBJ1-2; TRBD1 aligns across 7 bases. Germline assignment: CDR1 GTSNPN and CDR2 SVGIG (reference sequence). V lost 4 bases to trimming and J lost 3 bases; unmatched junction nucleotides: 14. The CDR3 sequence is 16 residues long. The chain's CDR3 is CAWTTLTGIEYYGYTF. As DNA, the CDR3 is TGTGCCTGGACCACCTTGACAGGGATTGAGTACTATGGCTACACCTTC.

This clone was counted only a few times. The chain has TRBV5-4 and TRBJ1-2, with TRBD1 matching 10 bases. Looked up from germline, CDR1 is SGHNT and CDR2 is YYREEE (reference sequence). V gave up 3 bases and J gave up 6 bases; unmatched junction bases: 5. This CDR3 is built from 14 residues. DNA for the CDR3: TGTGCCAGCAGCTCCTCCGGGACAGGGGATGGCTACACCTTC. This gives the protein CASSSSGTGDGYTF.

The chain has TRBV5-1 and TRBJ1-5, with 9 bases that match TRBD1. The germline gives CDR1 SGHRS, CDR2 YFSETQ. Unmatched junction bases numbered 5, after V lost 3 bases and J lost 4 bases. The CDR3 loop spans 15 amino acids. For the CDR3, the DNA is TGCGCCAGCAGCTGGTCCGGGACAGGGAATCAGCCCCAGCATTTT. Protein product: CASSWSGTGNQPQHF.

The chain uses TRBV6-1 and TRBJ2-1, with TRBD1 identical over 10 bases. CDR3 length equals 15 residues. V lost 4 bases and J lost 5; bases outside the gene matches: 5. Germline loops: CDR1 MNHNS, CDR2 SASEGT. As DNA, the CDR3 is TGTGCCAGCAGTGTCTTGACAGGGGGCAACAATGAGCAGTTCTTC. Translation: CASSVLTGGNNEQFF.

The count of this clone is one. The V gene is TRBV6-1, the J gene TRBJ2-1, with 10 bases matching TRBD2. CDR3 length equals 15 residues. After removal of 2 bases from V and 3 bases from J, the junction contained 1 base not matched to a gene. Germline-derived CDR1 and CDR2 are MNHNS and SASEGT. CDR3 region: CASSESGRVYNEQFF. The CDR3 DNA follows: TGTGCCAGCAGTGAAAGCGGGAGGGTCTACAATGAGCAGTTCTTC.

The genes are TRBV9 and TRBJ2-3, with TRBD1 as a possible D gene (6 bases). Germline V CDR1 and CDR2: SGDLS, YYNGEE. Trimming left V 4 bases short and J 0 bases short, with 12 bases between. The CDR3 is made up of 15 amino acids. For the CDR3, the DNA is TGTGCCAGCAGCCCCCGGCAGGGGAGCACAGATACGCAGTATTTT. Translating it yields CASSPRQGSTDTQYF.

This clone appeared once. This chain links TRBV5-6 with TRBJ2-7, with D perhaps matching TRBD1 (5 bases). The V end lost 2 bases, the J end lost 5 bases, and 20 bases lay between the germline ends. The CDR3 is made up of 16 amino acids. Germline V gives CDR1 SGHDT, CDR2 YYEEEE. CDR3 DNA sequence: TGTGCCAGCAGCTTAATCAGGGCATCATCTCTGGACGAGCAGTACTTC. Translated, it gives CASSLIRASSLDEQYF. The whole variable domain, filled in from reference TRBV5-6 and TRBJ2-7, reads DAGVTQSPTHLIKTRGQQVTLRCSPKSGHDTVSWYQQALGQGPQFIFQYYEEEERQRGNFPDRFSGHQFPNYSSELNVNALLLGDSALYLCASSLIRASSLDEQYFGPGTRLTVT.

The rearrangement uses TRBV7-6 and TRBJ2-7, with unresolved D. This CDR3 is built from 14 residues. Germline CDR1 reads SGHVS; CDR2 reads FNYEAQ. The V end was cut by 4 bases, the J end by 5 bases, with 15 bases between. Here the CDR3 reads CASSYNWMGDEQYF. CDR3 sequence (DNA): TGTGCCAGCAGCTACAACTGGATGGGCGACGAGCAGTACTTC.

This chain joins TRBV14 and TRBJ1-1; TRBD1 might be the D (5 bases). The CDR3 totals 13 residues. Germline assignment: CDR1 SGHDN and CDR2 FVKESK. V gave up 4 bases and J gave up 4 bases, with 10 bases separating them. The CDR3 DNA sequence: TGTGCCAGCAGCCTAATGGGGGGCACTGAAGCTTTCTTT. This encodes CASSLMGGTEAFF.

This chain connects TRBV13 to TRBJ1-2; no clear D. The ends were cut back, 5 bases at V and 6 bases at J, with 10 bases in the middle. The CDR3 runs to 12 residues. Germline V gene data show CDR1 as PRHDT and CDR2 as FYEKMQ (reference sequence). The CDR3 region has the DNA TGTGCCAGCAGCGCCAGTCTCGATGGCTACACCTTC. As protein: CASSASLDGYTF.

This sequence joins TRBV6-1 and TRBJ2-1, with 14 bases fitting TRBD2. The CDR3 runs to 18 residues. J lost 6 bases, V lost 1 base, and 8 bases had no gene match. CDR1 MNHNS and CDR2 SASEGT come from the germline V gene. Here the CDR3 reads CASSEGLAGGLSFNEQFF. The DNA for the CDR3 is TGTGCCAGCAGTGAAGGACTAGCGGGGGGGCTCTCATTCAATGAGCAGTTCTTC.